Below, 13 T cell receptor beta chains from the same sample are listed, as sequenced in a study of cytomegalovirus exposure and HLA in healthy donors. Researchers ran the PCR with 60 Vbeta and 13 Jbeta primers. The protocol was immunoSEQ multiplex PCR, while the TCRdb copy is restricted to in-frame clones and leaves out a portion. This repertoire includes 60,000 or so clones. The sample comprised PBMCs. The origin of the receptors is a man aged 45-65 years in good health and CMV-seropositive.

J is TRBJ1-2 and V is TRBV29-1; no reliable D call. CDR1 and CDR2 (germline): SQVTM, ANQGSEA. The CDR3 runs to 11 residues. Deletions cut 4 bases from V and 6 bases from J, with 9 bases between. CDR3 bases: TGCAGCGTTGCAGGTTTGGATGGCTACACCTTC. Translated, it gives CSVAGLDGYTF.

The chain recombines TRBV30 with TRBJ1-2, with D possibly being TRBD1 (5 bases). Germline V gene sequence: CDR1 GTSNPN, CDR2 SVGIG (reference sequence). Trimming cost V 0 bases and J 7 bases, with 9 bases left between them. CDR3 length: 12 amino acids. CDR3 sequence reads: CAWSVQGAGYTF. The CDR3 nucleotides read TGTGCCTGGAGTGTACAAGGGGCTGGCTACACCTTC.

The rearrangement links TRBV19 to TRBJ1-5, with D possibly TRBD1 on 6 matching bases. The CDR3 contains 15 residues. Germline lookup yields CDR1 LNHDA and CDR2 SQIVND (reference sequence). The ends were cut back, 8 bases at V and 0 bases at J, with 14 bases in the middle. The CDR3 loop is CASSRTDYSNQPQHF. The DNA for the CDR3 is TGTGCCAGTTCAAGGACAGACTATAGCAATCAGCCCCAGCATTTT.

Points on this clone: The junction shows a germline mismatch at one end, possibly a read error. The chain uses TRBV9 and TRBJ1-1; D ambiguous. The CDR3 consists of 14 residues. The germline gives CDR1 SGDLS, CDR2 YYNGEE. The CDR3: CASNVGFTNTEAFF. For the CDR3, the DNA is TGTGCCAGCAACGTAGGATTCACAAACACTGAAGCTTTCTTT.

The J gene is TRBJ2-5, the V gene TRBV6-5, with a possible D match to TRBD2 (6 bases). Germline CDR1 MNHEY, CDR2 SVGAGI. This CDR3 is built from 14 residues. Trimming pared 3 bases from V and 5 bases from J, leaving 13 bases between. CDR3 in amino acids: CASSYGGMVETQYF. The CDR3 DNA follows: TGTGCCAGCAGTTATGGAGGGATGGTGGAGACCCAGTACTTC.

This rearrangement joins TRBV7-9 to TRBJ2-6; 7 positions match TRBD1. This CDR3 contains 16 residues. With V trimmed by 5 bases and J by 2 bases, 6 bases remained unmatched. The germline V gene has CDR1 SEHNR and CDR2 FQNEAQ (reference sequence). The chain's CDR3 is CASSLDRDPGANVLTF. Written as DNA, the CDR3 is TGTGCCAGCAGCCTCGACAGGGACCCTGGGGCCAACGTCCTGACTTTC.

The chain uses TRBV2 and TRBJ2-7, with 9 positions matching TRBD2. CDR3 length equals 18 residues. Trimming cost V 7 bases and J 1 base; bases outside gene matches: 17. In germline, CDR1 is SNHLY, CDR2 FYNNEI. CDR3 protein: CASNIKGSGGLTSYEQYF. CDR3 DNA sequence: TGTGCCAGCAATATCAAGGGTAGCGGGGGCCTTACGTCCTACGAGCAGTACTTC.

The J gene is TRBJ2-1, the V gene TRBV9; 12 positions match TRBD2. The germline gives CDR1 SGDLS, CDR2 YYNGEE. Unmatched junction bases numbered 2, after V lost 0 bases and J lost 7 bases. The CDR3 consists of 15 residues. The CDR3 DNA reads as TGTGCCAGCAGCGTAGAGCTAGCGGGAGGGAATGAGCAGTTCTTC. It encodes CASSVELAGGNEQFF.

The CDR3, as DNA: TGTGCCAGCAGTTCCAGGGGGCGTAGGACTGAAGCTTTCTTT. Translation gives CASSSRGRRTEAFF. V is TRBV6-5 and J is TRBJ1-1; 8 bases are shared with TRBD1. Germline CDR1 MNHEY, CDR2 SVGAGI. This CDR3 is built from 14 residues. After removal of 4 bases from V and 5 bases from J, the junction contained 6 bases not matched to a gene.

The chain has TRBV5-1 and TRBJ1-4, with 9 bases aligning to TRBD1. The V gene end was trimmed by 4 bases and the J gene end by 8 bases; junction bases not matched to a gene: 9. The CDR3 has 15 residues. Looked up from germline, CDR1 is SGHRS and CDR2 is YFSETQ. DNA for the CDR3: TGCGCCAGCAGCATACCGGGACAGGGATCGGAAAAACTGTTTTTT. This sequence encodes CASSIPGQGSEKLFF.

CDR3 in DNA: TGTGCCAGCAGTTACGGGACAGGTATCACTGAAGCTTTCTTT. It specifies CASSYGTGITEAFF. The chain combines TRBV6-6 with TRBJ1-1; 8 positions match TRBD1. The CDR3 length is 14 residues. Germline V gene data show CDR1 as MNHNY and CDR2 as SVGAGI (reference sequence). J lost 4 bases, V lost 2 bases, and 3 bases had no gene match.

J is TRBJ1-1 and V is TRBV18; perhaps TRBD1 as D (5 bases). CDR1 KGHSH and CDR2 LQKENI come from the germline V gene. This CDR3 is built from 18 residues. V was clipped by 0 bases and J by 1 base, with 18 bases between them. CDR3 loop: CASSPPGTGRVGNTEAFF. For the CDR3, the DNA is TGTGCCAGCTCACCACCGGGCACCGGCAGGGTTGGGAACACTGAAGCTTTCTTT.

The chain joins TRBV14 to TRBJ1-4; 8 bases fit TRBD1. Germline CDR1 is SGHDN and CDR2 is FVKESK. V was pared by 4 bases and J by 6 bases, with 7 bases of the junction left unmatched. This CDR3 has 15 amino acids. This CDR3 is CASSLRQGIYEKLFF. CDR3 bases: TGTGCCAGCAGCCTTCGACAGGGGATTTATGAAAAACTGTTTTTT.